The T cell receptor beta chain described here comes from a study of shared clonotypes between healthy human individuals. This clone has more than one count but fewer than ten. Its target is not known. All donors qualified as healthy HIV-negative adults and had experienced no recent acute infections or vaccinations. Broader study findings: The study found lower generation probabilities in non-shared clonotypes than in those shared by all four donors.

Sequenced by immunoSEQ multiplex PCR; TCRdb stores in-frame clones only, minus some. The sample lists some 900,000 clones, approximately 76% seen once, with 1.5% in the top ten. V gave up 4 bases and J gave up 1 base; unmatched junction bases: 5. The CDR3 consists of 15 residues. In germline, CDR1 is SGHKS, CDR2 YYEKEE (reference sequence). The sample was memory CD4+ T cells sorted from blood. Subset described: CD45RA-negative fraction. The chain carries TRBV5-5 and TRBJ1-5; 7 bases map to TRBD1. This clonotype was obtained from a man younger than 35 in good health. For the CDR3, the DNA is TGTGCCAGCAGCCCACAGGGGTTAAGCAATCAGCCCCAGCATTTT. Protein sequence: CASSPQGLSNQPQHF.